This TCR beta chain was captured in a study of blood T cells in healthy people across ages. Overall study results and limits: Since the PBMCs were unsorted, naive and antigen-experienced cells could not be conclusively compared.

V lost 6 bases, J lost 1 base, and 12 bases lay in between. This CDR3 region has 13 residues. CDR1 is DFQATT and CDR2 is SNEGSKA in the germline V gene (reference sequence). Regarding this clonotype: The antigen remains undetermined.

Ranging in age from about 6 to 90, the donors were healthy Caucasian individuals from Russia. Alongside a J-beta primer mix, a sample-barcoded 5' primer served in a second PCR lasting about 6 to 11 cycles. TCRdb passed the 5' RACE reads through MiXCR, listing each CDR3 protein once. The sample shows around 620,000 distinct CDR3 sequences, 25% to 30% of them seen only once. The receptor's source is a woman aged 70-85 years in good health. This chain joins TRBV20-1 and TRBJ1-2, with D perhaps TRBD1 (6 bases). The sample taken for sequencing was blood. The DNA of the CDR3 is TGCAGTGCCGATGACAGGATTAACTATGGCTACACCTTC. Protein: CSADDRINYGYTF.